A single sample gave rise to the 28 T cell receptor beta chains below, sequenced in a study of vaccination and CD4 T cells after COVID-19 (dated by TCRdb to 2021 to 2024). The treatment or condition label of this sample denotes: approximately nine-day PBMC culture with coronavirus spike peptide pools or control peptides (ViraFEST assay). No antigen is known for these receptors. To prepare the library, PCR was applied. Sequencing instrument: Illumina iSeq 100. TCR sequencing of DNA from cultured CD4+ T cells used the Oncomine TCR Beta short-read assay at the Johns Hopkins FTIC core. TCRdb trimmed the raw reads at Q25, called clones with MiXCR and kept productive beta chains. Every entry covers one CDR3 protein and lists the most common genes and DNA from its rows. The sample table records some 15,000 distinct CDR3 sequences; about 83% of these occur just once. The ten largest clones add up to roughly 9.1% of the sample.

The sample consisted of CD4+ T cells from blood, cultured in vitro, taken after SARS-CoV-2 vaccination. The receptors come from a human donor who received a COVID-19 vaccine.

This sequence joins TRBV7-9 and TRBJ2-1; D not certain. V lost 5 bases to trimming and J lost 8 bases, with 13 bases between them. This CDR3 comprises 13 residues. Germline values: CDR1 SEHNR, CDR2 FQNEAQ (reference sequence). The DNA for the CDR3 is TGTGCCAGCAGCCCTGCCTTCTCCCATGAGCAGTTCTTC. The encoded protein is CASSPAFSHEQFF.

The chain links TRBV11-2 to TRBJ2-5; no reliable D call. Germline CDR1 SGHAT, CDR2 FQNNGV. The CDR3 runs to 15 residues. V shed 0 bases and J shed 3 bases, with 11 bases lying between them. CDR3 sequence reads: CASSLDSLTEETQYF. The CDR3 DNA is TGTGCCAGCAGCTTAGACTCCCTCACGGAAGAGACCCAGTACTTC.

V gene TRBV19 combines with J gene TRBJ2-3; 8 bases are shared with TRBD2. V was clipped by 8 bases and J by 0 bases; unmatched bases: 4. The CDR3 spans 14 residues. Germline values: CDR1 LNHDA, CDR2 SQIVND (reference sequence). The CDR3 loop reads CASAGLGSTDTQYF. The CDR3 DNA is TGTGCCAGTGCGGGACTAGGAAGCACAGATACGCAGTATTTT.

The rearrangement links TRBV7-3 to TRBJ2-1, with 8 nucleotides matching TRBD2. The V gene's germline CDR1 is SGHTA and CDR2 FQGTGA. Germline trimming cut 2 bases from V and 5 bases from J; bases unmatched to any gene: 2. The CDR3 is 14 amino acids. The CDR3 is CASSLAGGNNEQFF. The DNA for the CDR3 is TGTGCCAGCAGCTTAGCGGGGGGCAACAATGAGCAGTTCTTC.

This clonotype is classed as medium-sized. V and J are TRBV20-1 and TRBJ1-5, with a tentative D call TRBD1 (5 bases). Germline V lookup: CDR1 DFQATT, CDR2 SNEGSKA (reference sequence). The CDR3 spans 15 residues. V was trimmed by 6 bases and J by 6 bases, leaving 21 bases between them. The CDR3 sequence: CSAGGAGIGVQPQHF. CDR3 nucleotide sequence: TGCAGTGCAGGCGGGGCAGGGATAGGTGTTCAGCCCCAGCATTTT.

V and J are TRBV20-1 and TRBJ1-1; D unclear. The CDR3 is 16 amino acids. Germline V gene data show CDR1 as DFQATT and CDR2 as SNEGSKA (reference sequence). V dropped 1 base and J dropped 2 bases, with 17 bases sitting between them. The CDR3 sequence: CSARVLSFTTNTEAFF. The CDR3 DNA reads TGCAGTGCTAGAGTTCTTAGTTTTACGACAAACACTGAAGCTTTCTTT.

The chain couples TRBV19 to TRBJ1-1; D remains ambiguous. The length of the CDR3 is 14 residues. V was pared by 7 bases and J by 1 base, with 13 bases between. Per the germline V gene, CDR1 is LNHDA and CDR2 is SQIVND (reference sequence). The CDR3 DNA sequence: TGTGCCAGTACCTACCCAGGCGCGAACACTGAAGCTTTCTTT. The encoded protein is CASTYPGANTEAFF. Based on the CDR3 plus reference TRBV19 and TRBJ1-1, the full variable domain is DGGITQSPKYLFRKEGQNVTLSCEQNLNHDAMYWYRQDPGQGLRLIYYSQIVNDFQKGDIAEGYSVSREKKESFPLTVTSAQKNPTAFYLCASTYPGANTEAFFGQGTRLTVV.

J is TRBJ1-1 and V is TRBV12-3 or TRBV12-4; TRBD1 matches 9 bases. Unmatched junction bases numbered 6, after V lost 5 bases and J lost 5 bases. The CDR3 covers 14 residues. The CDR3 region is CASSATTGGTEAFF. CDR3 DNA: TGTGCCAGCAGTGCAACGACAGGGGGGACTGAAGCTTTCTTT.

The chain couples TRBV7-6 to TRBJ2-7; perhaps TRBD1 as D (5 bases). Trimming left V 7 bases short and J 7 bases short, with 14 bases between. Germline V CDR1 and CDR2: SGHVS, FNYEAQ. This CDR3 has 12 residues. The CDR3 here is CASTDNRLEQYF. CDR3 in DNA: TGTGCCAGCACCGACAACAGGCTTGAGCAGTACTTC.

CDR3 nucleotide sequence: TGTGCCTGGAGTGTGGGCACAGGGCTAAATTCACCCCTCCACTTT. Encoded protein: CAWSVGTGLNSPLHF. The gene calls are TRBV30 and TRBJ1-6; D is possibly TRBD1 (6 bases). The V end was cut by 0 bases, the J end by 7 bases, with 13 bases between. The CDR3 extends over 15 amino acids. Germline lookup yields CDR1 GTSNPN and CDR2 SVGIG (reference sequence).

The chain has TRBV2 and TRBJ1-5; D not certain. Germline V gives CDR1 SNHLY, CDR2 FYNNEI. CDR3 size: 15 residues. Trimming shortened V by 1 base and J by 0 bases, and 7 bases separated the two germline ends. The CDR3 here is CASSEGNLSNQPQHF. The CDR3 region has the DNA TGTGCCAGCAGTGAAGGGAATCTTAGCAATCAGCCCCAGCATTTT.

This chain connects TRBV2 to TRBJ1-4; D uncertain. CDR1 SNHLY and CDR2 FYNNEI come from the germline V gene. Trimming cost V 5 bases and J 2 bases, with 6 bases left between them. The CDR3 consists of 13 residues. The CDR3 DNA sequence: TGTGCCAGCAGTTTAGGGACTAATGAAAAACTGTTTTTT. Amino acids: CASSLGTNEKLFF.

This clonotype has a handful of counts. The rearrangement joins TRBV7-2 to TRBJ1-5; possibly TRBD1 for D (6 bases). CDR1 is SGHTA and CDR2 is FQGNSA in the germline V gene. Trimming took 7 bases from V and 0 from J, leaving 13 bases between them. The CDR3 consists of 15 residues. This CDR3 reads CASNQGIYSNQPQHF. CDR3 nucleotides: TGTGCCAGCAACCAGGGGATCTATAGCAATCAGCCCCAGCATTTT. The variable domain in full, with the rest retrieved from reference TRBV7-2 and TRBJ1-5, is GAGVSQSPSNKVTEKGKDVELRCDPISGHTALYWYRQSLGQGLEFLIYFQGNSAPDKSGLPSDRFSAERTGGSVSTLTIQRTQQEDSAVYLCASNQGIYSNQPQHFGDGTRLSIL.

The CDR3: CASGLVGGMDGYTF. The CDR3 DNA follows: TGTGCTAGTGGTTTGGTAGGGGGTATGGATGGCTACACCTTC. The genes are TRBV12-5 and TRBJ1-2; possibly TRBD1 for D (6 bases). The V gene lost 0 bases and the J gene lost 6 bases, with 11 bases spanning the gap. Germline CDR1 and CDR2: LGHNT and FRNRAP. The CDR3 sequence is 14 residues long.

The J gene is TRBJ1-4, the V gene TRBV6-5; 9 nucleotides align to TRBD1. The V gene's germline CDR1 is MNHEY and CDR2 SVGAGI. J lost 4 bases, V lost 0 bases, and 6 bases had no gene match. The CDR3 totals 17 residues. The CDR3 bases are TGTGCCAGCAGTTACTCGGGGCGACAGGGGGGTAATGAAAAACTGTTTTTT. Encoded protein: CASSYSGRQGGNEKLFF.

The chain recombines TRBV21-1 with TRBJ2-2; the DNA was not used to check the table's D call, TRBD1. TRBV21-1 is deemed a pseudogene. The CDR3 is 14 amino acids. CDR3 sequence reads: CASSRQGLTGELFF. The CDR3 coding sequence is TGTGCCAGCAGCCGACAGGGTCTCACCGGGGAGCTGTTTTTT.

The chain couples TRBV20-1 to TRBJ1-6, with D possibly being TRBD1 (5 bases). The V and J ends lost 0 bases and 7 bases respectively, with 13 bases between them. CDR3 length equals 15 residues. Germline CDR1 DFQATT, CDR2 SNEGSKA (reference sequence). CDR3 in DNA: TGCAGTGCTAGAGAACGTTCAGGGAGAAATTCACCCCTCCACTTT. This codes for CSARERSGRNSPLHF.

Written as DNA, the CDR3 is TGCGCCAGCAGCCCTTTGGCTAGCGGGGGGAGAGAGACCCAGTACTTC. Translated: CASSPLASGGRETQYF. This chain links TRBV5-1 with TRBJ2-5, with TRBD2 matching 11 bases. The length of the CDR3 is 16 residues. V dropped 4 bases and J dropped 4; count of bases not matched to a gene: 9. Germline V gene data show CDR1 as SGHRS and CDR2 as YFSETQ.

The rearrangement joins TRBV20-1 to TRBJ1-5; D remains unclear. Deletions cut 0 bases from V and 1 base from J, with 7 bases between. The CDR3 sequence is 14 residues long. CDR1 and CDR2 from the germline V gene are DFQATT and SNEGSKA (reference sequence). The CDR3 reads CSARDRVSNQPQHF. CDR3 DNA sequence: TGCAGTGCTAGAGATCGGGTCAGCAATCAGCCCCAGCATTTT.

The genes are TRBV12-3 or TRBV12-4 and TRBJ2-3; D is possibly TRBD1 (6 bases). V shed 6 bases and J shed 0 bases, with 16 bases lying between them. This CDR3 is 16 amino acids long. CDR3 in DNA: TGTGCCAGCAGCCGAGAGGACAGACCTAGCACAGATACGCAGTATTTT. Residues: CASSREDRPSTDTQYF.

The V call is TRBV6-4, the J call TRBJ1-6; 8 bases match TRBD1. There are 16 residues in the CDR3. The junction had 5 bases not matched to a gene; V was cut back by 0 bases and J by 7 bases. CDR1 is MRHNA, CDR2 SNTAGT, per germline. The CDR3 sequence: CASSDSDRGGNSPLHF. The CDR3 DNA follows: TGTGCCAGCAGTGACTCCGACAGGGGCGGGAATTCACCCCTCCACTTT.

The gene calls are TRBV20-1 and TRBJ1-6; no clear D gene. This CDR3 comprises 16 residues. The germline V gene encodes CDR1 DFQATT and CDR2 SNEGSKA (reference sequence). V lost 0 bases, J lost 0 bases, and 9 bases lay in between. CDR3 sequence: CSARDQLSSYNSPLHF. CDR3 DNA sequence: TGCAGTGCTAGAGATCAGCTCAGCTCCTATAATTCACCCCTCCACTTT.

The rearrangement links TRBV20-1 to TRBJ1-5; no clear D gene. From germline, CDR1 is DFQATT and CDR2 SNEGSKA (reference sequence). V lost 6 bases and J lost 0, with 15 bases in between. The CDR3 is made up of 15 amino acids. The CDR3: CSALRTGNSNQPQHF. CDR3 coding DNA: TGCAGTGCCCTGAGGACCGGGAATAGCAATCAGCCCCAGCATTTT.

J is TRBJ1-2 and V is TRBV2; no reliable D call. CDR1 and CDR2 from the germline V gene are SNHLY and FYNNEI. Between the trimmed V and J ends, which lost 4 bases and 8 bases, there was a span of 14 bases. The CDR3 loop spans 13 amino acids. CDR3: CASSVGRAGGYTF. In DNA form, the CDR3 reads TGTGCCAGCAGTGTAGGACGGGCTGGGGGCTACACCTTC.

This clonotype occurred a few times. V and J are TRBV7-6 and TRBJ2-5; 10 nucleotides align to TRBD2. CDR3 length: 15 residues. Germline CDR1 SGHVS, CDR2 FNYEAQ. In DNA form, the CDR3 reads TGTGCTATAGGGTCTAGCGGGGGTTACCAAGAGACCCAGTACTTC. This gives the protein CAIGSSGGYQETQYF.

V gene TRBV5-1 combines with J gene TRBJ1-2, with D possibly TRBD1 on 6 matching bases. CDR1 and CDR2 from the germline V gene are SGHRS and YFSETQ. V lost 0 bases to trimming and J lost 12 bases, with 15 bases between them. The CDR3 covers 13 residues. The CDR3 DNA reads as TGCGCCAGCAGCTTGGGGCAGGGGAGGCTAAACACCTTC. Protein sequence: CASSLGQGRLNTF. Full variable domain (rest looked up from reference TRBV5-1 and TRBJ1-2): KAGVTQTPRYLIKTRGQQVTLSCSPISGHRSVSWYQQTPGQGLQFLFEYFSETQRNKGNFPGRFSGRQFSNSRSEMNVSTLELGDSALYLCASSLGQGRLNTFGSGTRLTVV.

The genes are TRBV19 and TRBJ1-5; TRBD1 might be the D (6 bases). The V end lost 3 bases, the J end lost 5 bases, and 17 bases lay between the germline ends. CDR3 length equals 16 residues. The germline gives CDR1 LNHDA, CDR2 SQIVND (reference sequence). CDR3 sequence reads: CASSIRGRGRDQPQHF. In DNA, the CDR3 is TGTGCCAGTAGTATTAGAGGCAGGGGAAGGGATCAGCCCCAGCATTTT.

By share of the sample, this clonotype is medium-sized. V usage is TRBV6-1 and J usage is TRBJ2-5; TRBD2 is a possible D gene (6 bases). The ends were cut back, 6 bases at V and 0 bases at J, with 8 bases in the middle. The CDR3 has 13 amino acids. Germline CDR1 MNHNS, CDR2 SASEGT. CDR3 bases: TGTGCCAGCAGATGGACTAACCAAGAGACCCAGTACTTC. Translated: CASRWTNQETQYF.